A single sample gave rise to the 29 T cell receptor beta chains below, sequenced in a study of cytomegalovirus exposure and HLA in healthy donors. Primers for the PCR totalled 60 Vbeta and 13 Jbeta. TCRdb keeps only in-frame clones here, not all; method: immunoSEQ multiplex PCR. The data contain about 160,000 clones, 81% of them singletons. Material: PBMCs. These receptors all stem from a woman aged 50 to 60 in good health and CMV-seronegative.

In its sample, this clone was seen once. CDR3: CASSTWYTGDSYEQYF. The CDR3 bases are TGTGCCAGCAGTACTTGGTATACAGGGGACTCCTACGAGCAGTACTTC. The chain carries TRBV28 and TRBJ2-7; 7 bases match TRBD1. This CDR3 contains 16 residues. With 5 bases clipped from V and 0 bases from J, the junction kept 10 bases outside the gene matches. Germline V gene data show CDR1 as MDHEN and CDR2 as SYDVKM.

The CDR3 spells CASSLAGGYGYTF. The CDR3 bases are TGCGCCAGCAGCTTGGCAGGGGGATATGGCTACACCTTC. The gene calls are TRBV5-1 and TRBJ1-2; 7 bases match TRBD1. V shed 0 bases, J shed 5 bases, and the junction held 1 base outside the gene matches. Germline CDR1 SGHRS, CDR2 YFSETQ. The length of the CDR3 is 13 residues.

This chain links TRBV7-2 with TRBJ1-2; a possible D gene is TRBD1 (5 bases). The germline gives CDR1 SGHTA, CDR2 FQGNSA. The CDR3 sequence is 16 residues long. V lost 5 bases and J lost 4, with 20 bases in between. Here the CDR3 reads CASSPPIGAFGYGYTF. DNA for the CDR3: TGTGCCAGCAGCCCCCCTATAGGGGCATTCGGCTATGGCTACACCTTC.

The J gene is TRBJ2-7, the V gene TRBV4-1; no clear D. The length of the CDR3 is 13 residues. The germline V and J ends were trimmed by 0 bases and 12 bases, with 15 bases remaining between them. Germline CDR1 MGHRA, CDR2 YSYEKL. The CDR3 spells CASSQDPGSRRYF. In nucleotides, the CDR3 is TGCGCCAGCAGCCAAGATCCGGGTTCGAGGCGGTACTTC.

This clone has just one count. This CDR3 is also generated by other DNA sequences in the sample. The chain uses TRBV5-6 and TRBJ2-7; D not certain. Between the trimmed V and J ends, which lost 0 bases and 4 bases, there was a span of 5 bases. Germline-derived CDR1 and CDR2 are SGHDT and YYEEEE. The CDR3 runs 12 residues. The CDR3 DNA reads TGTGCCAGCAGCTTGGGAGGTTACGAGCAGTACTTC. Translating it yields CASSLGGYEQYF.

This sequence joins TRBV14 and TRBJ2-1, with 11 bases aligning to TRBD2. The V segment lost 4 bases and the J segment 6 bases; nucleotides outside the gene matches: 8. This CDR3 is 16 amino acids long. Germline lookup yields CDR1 SGHDN and CDR2 FVKESK. CDR3 sequence reads: CASSPRTSGSFNEQFF. DNA of the CDR3: TGTGCCAGCAGCCCCCGGACTAGCGGGTCGTTCAATGAGCAGTTCTTC.

This rearrangement joins TRBV5-6 to TRBJ1-1; tentatively, D is TRBD1 (6 bases). The V end lost 3 bases, the J end lost 4 bases, and 19 bases lay between the germline ends. The V gene's germline CDR1 is SGHDT and CDR2 YYEEEE. The CDR3 consists of 16 residues. The CDR3 region has the DNA TGTGCCAGCAGCTGGGGGCGAGTAGGAAGGGTCACTGAAGCTTTCTTT. It is translated as CASSWGRVGRVTEAFF. The variable domain in full, with the rest retrieved from reference TRBV5-6 and TRBJ1-1, is DAGVTQSPTHLIKTRGQQVTLRCSPKSGHDTVSWYQQALGQGPQFIFQYYEEEERQRGNFPDRFSGHQFPNYSSELNVNALLLGDSALYLCASSWGRVGRVTEAFFGQGTRLTVV.

This clone has a single count. This chain connects TRBV10-3 to TRBJ1-3; 7 bases align to TRBD1. The CDR3 extends over 14 amino acids. The germline gives CDR1 ENHRY, CDR2 SYGVKD. With V trimmed by 6 bases and J by 4 bases, 6 bases remained unmatched. CDR3 coding DNA: TGTGCCATCAGAGGGGGCGCGGAAGGAAACACCATATATTTT. Amino acids: CAIRGGAEGNTIYF.

The chain combines TRBV13 with TRBJ1-3; D possibly corresponds to TRBD1 (5 bases). The CDR3 spans 16 residues. From germline, CDR1 is PRHDT and CDR2 FYEKMQ (reference sequence). The germline V and J ends were trimmed by 5 bases and 2 bases, with 16 bases remaining between them. The CDR3 nucleotides read TGTGCCAGCAGCCTGGGGACTCCTCTTCCTGGAAACACCATATATTTT. Amino acid sequence: CASSLGTPLPGNTIYF.

This clone was picked up a small number of times. The chain employs TRBV5-6 and TRBJ2-5; TRBD2 is a possible D gene (5 bases). Per germline, CDR1 SGHDT and CDR2 YYEEEE. This CDR3 region has 15 residues. With 0 bases removed from V and 2 bases from J, the gap between germline ends came to 11 bases. The CDR3 region is CASSLVGLLQETQYF. The CDR3 coding sequence is TGTGCCAGCAGCTTGGTTGGACTCCTACAAGAGACCCAGTACTTC.

Only a few counts were recorded for this clone. The rearrangement uses TRBV7-6 and TRBJ2-4; 7 nucleotides line up with TRBD2. With 5 bases clipped from V and 5 bases from J, the junction kept 9 bases outside the gene matches. The CDR3 length is 15 residues. Germline CDR1 and CDR2: SGHVS and FNYEAQ. The CDR3 is CASSPTTSAENIQYF. CDR3 nucleotide sequence: TGTGCCAGCAGCCCAACCACTAGCGCGGAAAACATTCAGTACTTC.

The chain links TRBV14 to TRBJ2-2; D not certain. The CDR3 loop spans 13 amino acids. Trimming pared 10 bases from V and 6 bases from J, leaving 15 bases between. The germline gives CDR1 SGHDN, CDR2 FVKESK. DNA for the CDR3: TGTGCCACCGGTCGCAGCCAGGCCGGGGAGCTGTTTTTT. It specifies CATGRSQAGELFF.

The DNA of the CDR3 is TGTGCCAGCAGCTTTCAGGACAGGCTGCGAGTCCGCAATCAGCCCCAGCATTTT. Translated, it gives CASSFQDRLRVRNQPQHF. The J gene is TRBJ1-5, the V gene TRBV5-5; 7 nucleotides agree with TRBD1. CDR1 SGHKS and CDR2 YYEKEE come from the germline V gene (reference sequence). V dropped 2 bases and J dropped 2; count of bases not matched to a gene: 13. The CDR3 runs 18 residues.

The rearrangement uses TRBV13 and TRBJ2-7; TRBD2 agrees at 11 bases. The germline V gene has CDR1 PRHDT and CDR2 FYEKMQ (reference sequence). V was clipped by 5 bases and J by 5 bases; unmatched bases: 11. The CDR3 runs to 16 residues. The CDR3 reads CASSESLAGGMDEQYF. DNA of the CDR3: TGTGCCAGCAGCGAAAGTCTAGCGGGGGGTATGGACGAGCAGTACTTC.

Points on this clone: Sequence at one end of the junction differs from germline and may be a read error. The V gene is TRBV25-1, the J gene TRBJ2-5, with 12 bases matching TRBD2. Germline CDR1 MGHDK, CDR2 SYGVNS. The CDR3 sequence is 14 residues long. CDR3 region: CASSPGLAGETQYF. In DNA, the CDR3 is TGTGCTAGCAGCCCTGGACTAGCGGGGGAGACCCAGTACTTC.

This sequence joins TRBV30 and TRBJ2-2, with D possibly being TRBD2 (6 bases). V was clipped by 7 bases and J by 3 bases, with 18 bases between them. This CDR3 comprises 15 residues. The germline V gene has CDR1 GTSNPN and CDR2 SVGIG (reference sequence). The CDR3 protein is CASGEAEKYTGELFF. Written as DNA, the CDR3 is TGTGCCTCGGGAGAGGCGGAGAAATACACCGGGGAGCTGTTTTTT.

The rearrangement links TRBV4-2 to TRBJ2-7; 11 bases are shared with TRBD2. Germline assignment: CDR1 LGHNA and CDR2 YNFKEQ. The CDR3 sequence is 14 residues long. Trimming removed 7 bases from V and 3 bases from J; junction bases left unmatched: 5. CDR3 in amino acids: CASTGTSGSYEQYF. As DNA, the CDR3 is TGTGCCAGCACGGGGACTAGCGGAAGCTACGAGCAGTACTTC.

The rearrangement joins TRBV7-9 to TRBJ2-1, with TRBD1 as a possible D gene (5 bases). Germline CDR1 is SEHNR and CDR2 is FQNEAQ (reference sequence). This CDR3 comprises 14 residues. Trimming pared 6 bases from V and 12 bases from J, leaving 21 bases between. The CDR3 nucleotides are TGTGCCAGCAGAATCCCGGCCAGGGATTATGGGCAGTTCTTC. This translates into CASRIPARDYGQFF.

This chain joins TRBV4-3 and TRBJ1-4; no firm D call. Germline CDR1 and CDR2: LGHNA and YSLEER. V was clipped by 0 bases and J by 8 bases, with 13 bases between them. This CDR3 has 15 residues. CDR3: CASSQDRQSWEKLFF. The CDR3 DNA follows: TGCGCCAGCAGCCAAGATAGACAATCCTGGGAAAAACTGTTTTTT.

The chain is built from TRBV19 and TRBJ2-7; weak D call: TRBD2 (6 bases). CDR1 and CDR2 from the germline V gene are LNHDA and SQIVND (reference sequence). The V and J ends lost 7 bases and 4 bases respectively, with 20 bases between them. The CDR3 consists of 15 residues. CDR3 sequence (DNA): TGTGCCAGTATGGTGCAAGGAGGGCCTTGGTACGAGCAGTACTTC. Its protein product is CASMVQGGPWYEQYF.

The rearrangement uses TRBV4-3 and TRBJ2-3; 10 bases agree with TRBD2. Trimming took 4 bases from V and 6 from J; bases not matched to a gene: 13. In germline, CDR1 is LGHNA, CDR2 YSLEER. The CDR3 contains 17 residues. Here the CDR3 reads CASSRTPGAGGPDTQYF. The CDR3 DNA sequence: TGCGCCAGCAGCCGCACACCCGGAGCGGGAGGGCCGGATACGCAGTATTTT.

The chain recombines TRBV30 with TRBJ1-4, with no clear D. V was clipped by 4 bases and J by 4 bases, with 10 bases between them. The CDR3 is made up of 13 amino acids. CDR1 and CDR2 from the germline V gene are GTSNPN and SVGIG (reference sequence). This chain's CDR3 is CAWTDGVNEKLFF. The CDR3, as DNA: TGTGCCTGGACGGACGGGGTTAATGAAAAACTGTTTTTT.

The chain uses TRBV4-2 and TRBJ2-7, with 11 bases identical to TRBD2. The CDR3 totals 15 residues. Germline CDR1 is LGHNA and CDR2 is YNFKEQ. J gave up 4 bases and V 0 bases, and 2 bases lay outside the gene matches. CDR3 nucleotide sequence: TGTGCCAGCAGCCAAGAGGGACTAGCGGATTACGAGCAGTACTTC. As protein: CASSQEGLADYEQYF.

The rearrangement links TRBV4-1 to TRBJ2-2; a possible D gene is TRBD1 (5 bases). The germline V and J ends were trimmed by 5 bases and 4 bases, with 5 bases remaining between them. The CDR3 runs to 12 residues. From germline, CDR1 is MGHRA and CDR2 YSYEKL. In DNA form, the CDR3 reads TGCGCCAGCAGCAGGGGCACCGGGGAGCTGTTTTTT. Residues: CASSRGTGELFF.

This chain connects TRBV7-6 to TRBJ2-7; D unresolved. V was trimmed by 5 bases and J by 9 bases, leaving 8 bases between them. CDR1 and CDR2 (germline): SGHVS, FNYEAQ. This CDR3 contains 10 residues. In DNA, the CDR3 is TGTGCCAGCAGCCCCCCCCGGCAGTACTTC. Protein: CASSPPRQYF.

This chain connects TRBV7-8 to TRBJ2-5; D might be TRBD2 (6 bases). The germline V gene encodes CDR1 SGHVS and CDR2 FQNEAQ. The CDR3 sequence is 14 residues long. The V gene lost 7 bases and the J gene lost 2 bases, with 14 bases spanning the gap. CDR3 residues: CASIFGRTQETQYF. The CDR3 DNA reads TGTGCCAGCATCTTCGGGAGAACACAAGAGACCCAGTACTTC.

The rearrangement links TRBV19 to TRBJ1-1; D ambiguous. Germline-derived CDR1 and CDR2 are LNHDA and SQIVND (reference sequence). The V gene lost 7 bases and the J gene lost 2 bases, with 14 bases spanning the gap. The CDR3 is 14 amino acids. The CDR3 region has the DNA TGTGCCAGTACCCCTACTTCCGTCAACACTGAAGCTTTCTTT. Amino acid sequence: CASTPTSVNTEAFF.

Here the CDR3 DNA reads TGTGCCAGCGGCTCTTTGGGGCCGACTGGGAACACTGAAGCTTTCTTT. This gives the protein CASGSLGPTGNTEAFF. The J gene is TRBJ1-1, the V gene TRBV7-6, with D possibly being TRBD1 (5 bases). Trimming left V 8 bases short and J 1 base short, with 20 bases between. This CDR3 has 16 residues. Germline loops: CDR1 SGHVS, CDR2 FNYEAQ.

The chain uses TRBV2 and TRBJ1-1, with 8 bases matching TRBD1. The V and J ends lost 5 bases and 10 bases, in that order; junction bases with no gene match: 12. Germline values: CDR1 SNHLY, CDR2 FYNNEI. This CDR3 has 14 amino acids. The CDR3 reads CASSQTAQGAAAFF. The CDR3, as DNA: TGTGCCAGCAGTCAAACAGCCCAGGGGGCGGCAGCTTTCTTT.